This T cell receptor (beta chain) was identified in a study of PD-1 blockade in classical Hodgkin lymphoma. As for the study in general: Administration of nivolumab to patients was at 3 mg/kg intravenously every 2 weeks. The study, taken as a whole, reports: Whoever responded completely had baseline diversity much like that seen in newly diagnosed patients. Relapsed/refractory patients reportedly had the lowest baseline TCR diversity, below newly diagnosed patients, who were below healthy donors. Causes of the repertoire differences remain undefined, possibly disease activity or prior therapy.

The table came from immunoSEQ multiplex PCR; TCRdb's copy has only in-frame clones and leaves some out. The sample has about 100,000 clones, around four fifths seen once. CDR1 and CDR2 (germline): SGHAT, FQNNGV. This CDR3 has 15 amino acids. Trimming removed 5 bases from V and 6 bases from J; junction bases left unmatched: 9. To note about this clone: Its cognate antigen is unknown.

Each patient experienced a relapse that followed autologous stem cell transplantation, and brentuximab vedotin exposure varied. This sequence joins TRBV11-2 and TRBJ2-1; 8 bases agree with TRBD2. The origin of this receptor is a human donor with classical Hodgkin lymphoma. The sample in question was peripheral blood mononuclear cells (PBMCs), obtained at baseline. The DNA for the CDR3 is TGTGCCAGCAGCCGACTCGGGGGGGCCATCAATGAGCAGTTCTTC. Its protein is CASSRLGGAINEQFF.